This passage covers 26 T cell receptor beta chains from one sample sequenced in a study of PD-L1 blockade in urothelial cancer. Libraries were prepared by immunoSEQ multiplex PCR; TCRdb keeps only in-frame clonotypes and omits some of them. The data show about 14,000 clones, 85% to 90% seen once. The source was PBMCs, collected around atezolizumab (anti-PD-L1) treatment. The receptors shown here come from a man aged 65 to 79 with urothelial cancer.

The J gene is TRBJ2-2, the V gene TRBV4-2; 8 positions match TRBD1. V was pared by 4 bases and J by 6 bases, with 10 bases of the junction left unmatched. The CDR3 runs 16 residues. Germline CDR1 is LGHNA and CDR2 is YNFKEQ. CDR3 coding DNA: TGTGCCAGCAGCCGACCACAGGGGGGCATCTCCGGGGAGCTGTTTTTT. Translation gives CASSRPQGGISGELFF.

The chain employs TRBV18 and TRBJ1-1, with 10 bases that match TRBD1. J gave up 4 bases and V 8 bases, and 7 bases lay outside the gene matches. CDR1 is KGHSH, CDR2 LQKENI, per germline. The CDR3 consists of 14 residues. The CDR3 loop is CASTSDRGPTEAFF. In nucleotides, the CDR3 is TGTGCCAGCACTTCAGACAGGGGGCCCACTGAAGCTTTCTTT. Using reference TRBV18 and TRBJ1-1 for the parts outside the CDR3, the full variable domain is NAGVMQNPRHLVRRRGQEARLRCSPMKGHSHVYWYRQLPEEGLKFMVYLQKENIIDESGMPKERFSAEFPKEGPSILRIQQVVRGDSAAYFCASTSDRGPTEAFFGQGTRLTVV.

This chain connects TRBV28 to TRBJ1-2; 8 bases are shared with TRBD1. Germline loops: CDR1 MDHEN, CDR2 SYDVKM. J lost 9 bases, V lost 1 base, and 7 bases had no gene match. The CDR3 spans 14 residues. CDR3 loop: CASSLSWQGASYTF. The DNA for the CDR3 is TGTGCCAGCAGTTTATCATGGCAGGGGGCAAGCTACACCTTC.

V usage is TRBV28 and J usage is TRBJ1-4; possible D gene TRBD1, 5 bases. With 6 bases removed from V and 8 bases from J, the gap between germline ends came to 13 bases. Germline V gene data show CDR1 as MDHEN and CDR2 as SYDVKM. The CDR3 is 13 amino acids. In nucleotides, the CDR3 is TGTGCCAGCAGCCTCTCCTCAGGGGAAAAACTGTTTTTT. Protein: CASSLSSGEKLFF. The variable domain in full, with the rest retrieved from reference TRBV28 and TRBJ1-4, is DVKVTQSSRYLVKRTGEKVFLECVQDMDHENMFWYRQDPGLGLRLIYFSYDVKMKEKGDIPEGYSVSREKKERFSLILESASTNQTSMYLCASSLSSGEKLFFGSGTQLSVL.

The J gene is TRBJ1-4, the V gene TRBV4-1; D unclear. The germline V gene has CDR1 MGHRA and CDR2 YSYEKL. Between the trimmed V and J ends, which lost 4 bases and 10 bases, there was a span of 16 bases. This CDR3 has 14 residues. The DNA of the CDR3 is TGCGCCAGCAGCCCCCCCCGGGAACAAACAAAACTGTTTTTT. It encodes CASSPPREQTKLFF.

The rearrangement uses TRBV5-1 and TRBJ1-4; TRBD1 agrees at 8 bases. The V gene end was trimmed by 3 bases and the J gene end by 1 base; junction bases not matched to a gene: 8. CDR1 is SGHRS, CDR2 YFSETQ, per germline. The CDR3 spans 17 residues. CDR3 amino acids: CASSSSGGSRTNEKLFF. CDR3 DNA: TGCGCCAGCAGCTCCTCAGGGGGCAGTCGAACTAATGAAAAACTGTTTTTT.

The chain combines TRBV11-2 with TRBJ2-3, with 11 bases fitting TRBD2. Germline V gene sequence: CDR1 SGHAT, CDR2 FQNNGV. The CDR3 extends over 16 amino acids. After removal of 5 bases from V and 7 bases from J, the junction contained 11 bases not matched to a gene. CDR3: CASSNLAGGQLHTQYF. The CDR3 region has the DNA TGTGCCAGCAGCAATTTAGCGGGGGGGCAACTTCATACGCAGTATTTT.

The rearrangement uses TRBV12-2 and TRBJ1-2; the table names TRBD1, a call not compared with the DNA. TRBV12-2 is shown as a pseudogene. The CDR3 is 18 amino acids. The CDR3 nucleotides read TGTGCAAGTCCCCAAGGGCCCTGGGACAGGACCCCCCGGGGTGGCTACACCTTC. As protein: CASPQGPWDRTPRGGYTF.

The chain recombines TRBV10-2 with TRBJ2-7; unclear D gene. Trimming stripped 3 bases from V and 9 bases from J, with 12 bases between. The CDR3 is made up of 12 amino acids. Germline values: CDR1 WSHSY, CDR2 SAAADI. The CDR3 DNA is TGCGCCAGCAGTGACAGTGGAGAGAGGCAGTACTTC. Its translation is CASSDSGERQYF.

CDR3: CASRPDRGQLNTEAFF. The DNA of the CDR3 is TGCGCCAGCAGACCCGACAGGGGGCAATTGAACACTGAAGCTTTCTTT. This chain links TRBV5-1 with TRBJ1-1, with 10 bases lining up with TRBD1. This CDR3 region has 16 residues. V dropped 5 bases and J dropped 0; count of bases not matched to a gene: 7. Germline-derived CDR1 and CDR2 are SGHRS and YFSETQ.

This clone was recorded only once. The V gene is TRBV4-1, the J gene TRBJ2-2, with D possibly TRBD2 on 5 matching bases. The CDR3 has 15 amino acids. CDR1 MGHRA and CDR2 YSYEKL come from the germline V gene. Trimming removed 3 bases from V and 6 bases from J, with 14 bases in between. CDR3: CASSHGKSNAGELFF. The DNA for the CDR3 is TGCGCCAGCAGCCACGGGAAAAGTAATGCCGGGGAGCTGTTTTTT.

J is TRBJ1-4 and V is TRBV5-5; D is undetermined. From germline, CDR1 is SGHKS and CDR2 YYEKEE (reference sequence). V lost 5 bases to trimming and J lost 8 bases, with 22 bases between them. The CDR3 has 16 residues. CDR3: CASRTTPTHRAEKLFF. The CDR3 DNA reads TGTGCCAGCAGAACAACCCCCACCCACCGAGCGGAAAAACTGTTTTTT.

The chain couples TRBV7-9 to TRBJ2-1, with TRBD1 matching 8 bases. CDR3 length equals 14 residues. CDR1 and CDR2 from the germline V gene are SEHNR and FQNEAQ (reference sequence). V trimming: 3 bases; J trimming: 6 bases; junction bases outside the gene matches: 4. The CDR3 coding sequence is TGTGCCAGCAGCTTGATCACAGGGGGCAATGAGCAGTTCTTC. Its protein is CASSLITGGNEQFF.

This chain uses TRBV6-1 with TRBJ2-7; tentatively, D is TRBD1 (6 bases). This CDR3 is built from 12 residues. Germline V gene sequence: CDR1 MNHNS, CDR2 SASEGT. Trimming pared 5 bases from V and 4 bases from J, leaving 9 bases between. CDR3 loop: CASSLTGYEQYF. Here the CDR3 DNA reads TGTGCCAGCAGTCTAACAGGGTACGAGCAGTACTTC.

The chain is built from TRBV27 and TRBJ1-2; 10 bases align to TRBD1. With 5 bases clipped from V and 6 bases from J, the junction kept 6 bases outside the gene matches. CDR3 length: 14 amino acids. Germline V gene data show CDR1 as MNHEY and CDR2 as SMNVEV (reference sequence). The chain's CDR3 is CASSGRDRGNGYTF. The CDR3 DNA reads TGTGCCAGCAGTGGCCGGGACAGGGGAAATGGCTACACCTTC.

The chain uses TRBV6-5 and TRBJ2-3; a possible D gene is TRBD1 (8 bases). Germline assignment: CDR1 MNHEY and CDR2 SVGAGI. Trimming took off 4 bases at V and 5 bases at J, with 13 bases between the two ends. The CDR3 runs to 14 residues. The CDR3: CASSSTGGVDTQYF. In DNA, the CDR3 is TGTGCCAGCAGTTCAACAGGGGGGGTAGATACGCAGTATTTT.

This chain uses TRBV2 with TRBJ2-1, with D possibly matching TRBD2 (6 bases). This CDR3 is 17 amino acids long. The germline gives CDR1 SNHLY, CDR2 FYNNEI. Trimming cost V 2 bases and J 2 bases, with 16 bases left between them. CDR3 coding DNA: TGTGCCAGCAGTGAAAACGCAGGGAGGAGAACCTACAATGAGCAGTTCTTC. Encoded protein: CASSENAGRRTYNEQFF.

The V gene is TRBV27, the J gene TRBJ1-2; 10 bases are shared with TRBD1. The germline V gene encodes CDR1 MNHEY and CDR2 SMNVEV (reference sequence). Trimming removed 2 bases from V and 2 bases from J; junction bases left unmatched: 2. This CDR3 comprises 15 residues. The CDR3 reads CASSLMGQGNYGYTF. The CDR3, as DNA: TGTGCCAGCAGTTTAATGGGACAGGGGAACTATGGCTACACCTTC.

V gene TRBV18 combines with J gene TRBJ2-7; 9 positions agree with TRBD1. The CDR3 runs 15 residues. V shed 5 bases and J 4 bases; nucleotides not matched to a gene: 9. CDR1 and CDR2 (germline): KGHSH, LQKENI. CDR3 nucleotide sequence: TGTGCCAGCTCAGCCGGGACAGGGAATGAGTACGAGCAGTACTTC. Protein sequence: CASSAGTGNEYEQYF. The whole variable domain, filled in from reference TRBV18 and TRBJ2-7, reads NAGVMQNPRHLVRRRGQEARLRCSPMKGHSHVYWYRQLPEEGLKFMVYLQKENIIDESGMPKERFSAEFPKEGPSILRIQQVVRGDSAAYFCASSAGTGNEYEQYFGPGTRLTVT.

The sample holds one count of this clone. The chain uses TRBV11-2 and TRBJ2-7; D might be TRBD1 (6 bases). The V gene lost 5 bases and the J gene lost 0 bases, with 14 bases spanning the gap. Germline-derived CDR1 and CDR2 are SGHAT and FQNNGV. This CDR3 is built from 15 residues. The CDR3: CASSLARDNSYEQYF. For the CDR3, the DNA is TGTGCCAGCAGCCTCGCCCGGGACAACTCCTACGAGCAGTACTTC.

The chain has TRBV6-5 and TRBJ1-1; 8 nucleotides agree with TRBD1. CDR3 size: 15 residues. Germline V gene sequence: CDR1 MNHEY, CDR2 SVGAGI. The J segment lost 3 bases and the V segment lost 2 bases, leaving 5 bases of the junction unmatched. The CDR3 region is CASSYTTGEDTEAFF. CDR3 DNA sequence: TGTGCCAGCAGTTACACGACAGGGGAGGACACTGAAGCTTTCTTT.

The CDR3 spells CASSDSQTPYNEQFF. In DNA form, the CDR3 reads TGTGCCAGCAGTGACTCCCAGACTCCCTACAATGAGCAGTTCTTC. This chain links TRBV6-4 with TRBJ2-1; D call uncertain. Germline values: CDR1 MRHNA, CDR2 SNTAGT. V was pared by 0 bases and J by 2 bases, with 8 bases between. The CDR3 covers 15 residues.

The J gene is TRBJ1-5, the V gene TRBV2; unclear D gene. V was clipped by 6 bases and J by 3 bases, with 18 bases between them. The CDR3 consists of 16 residues. The germline gives CDR1 SNHLY, CDR2 FYNNEI. The CDR3 nucleotides read TGTGCCAGCAGCCCGCACCGTGACGGGTACAATCAGCCCCAGCATTTT. Translating gives CASSPHRDGYNQPQHF.

The chain has TRBV4-2 and TRBJ2-7; D unclear. Trimming removed 3 bases from V and 0 bases from J, with 9 bases in between. The CDR3 spans 14 residues. CDR1 and CDR2 from the germline V gene are LGHNA and YNFKEQ. This CDR3 is CASSQEDNSYEQYF. The CDR3 coding sequence is TGTGCCAGCAGCCAGGAAGACAACTCCTACGAGCAGTACTTC.

The V gene is TRBV29-1, the J gene TRBJ1-1; no reliable D call. This CDR3 spans 12 amino acids. Per germline, CDR1 SQVTM and CDR2 ANQGSEA. V lost 7 bases, J lost 6 bases, and 15 bases lay in between. CDR3 nucleotide sequence: TGCAGCGACTGGGAGGCAAGCCCTGAAGCTTTCTTT. This translates into CSDWEASPEAFF.

This chain uses TRBV18 with TRBJ2-3; TRBD2 matches at 10 bases. CDR3 length: 16 residues. V was clipped by 2 bases and J by 6 bases; unmatched bases: 8. The V gene's germline CDR1 is KGHSH and CDR2 LQKENI. The CDR3 DNA sequence: TGTGCCAGCTCACCAATCGCTAGCGGGGGAGGCGATACGCAGTATTTT. Translating it yields CASSPIASGGGDTQYF. Looking up the rest from reference TRBV18 and TRBJ2-3 gives the full variable domain: NAGVMQNPRHLVRRRGQEARLRCSPMKGHSHVYWYRQLPEEGLKFMVYLQKENIIDESGMPKERFSAEFPKEGPSILRIQQVVRGDSAAYFCASSPIASGGGDTQYFGPGTRLTVL.